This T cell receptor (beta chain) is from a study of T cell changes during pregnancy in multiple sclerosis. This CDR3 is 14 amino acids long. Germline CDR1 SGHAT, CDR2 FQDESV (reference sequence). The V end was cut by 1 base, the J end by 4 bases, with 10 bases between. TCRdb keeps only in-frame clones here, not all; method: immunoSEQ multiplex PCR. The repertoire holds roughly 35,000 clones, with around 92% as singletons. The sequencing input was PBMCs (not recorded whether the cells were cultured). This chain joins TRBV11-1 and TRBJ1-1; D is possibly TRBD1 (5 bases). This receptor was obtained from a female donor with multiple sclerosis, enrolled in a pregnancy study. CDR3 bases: TGTGCCAGCAGCTTAGGAAGGGGCCTCACTGAAGCTTTCTTT. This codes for CASSLGRGLTEAFF.